The 32 T cell receptor beta chains below were found in one sample sequenced in a study of cytomegalovirus exposure and HLA in healthy donors. Sequencing was performed with immunoSEQ multiplex PCR; in TCRdb, only in-frame clones are kept and a portion is missing. The sample yields roughly 120,000 clones, about 91% seen once. Input material: PBMCs. The receptors derive from a man aged 18 to 35 in good health and CMV-seronegative.

V gene TRBV19 combines with J gene TRBJ1-2, with D unclear. This CDR3 is 13 amino acids long. Germline values: CDR1 LNHDA, CDR2 SQIVND (reference sequence). V was clipped by 3 bases and J by 1 base, with 6 bases between them. The CDR3 reads CASSIRINYGYTF. The CDR3 DNA follows: TGTGCCAGTAGTATCAGGATTAACTATGGCTACACCTTC.

The chain recombines TRBV5-6 with TRBJ1-2; TRBD1 matches at 11 bases. Trimming at V came to 0 bases and at J to 4 bases, leaving 5 bases not matched to a gene. The CDR3 is made up of 16 amino acids. Germline CDR1 reads SGHDT; CDR2 reads YYEEEE. The CDR3 sequence: CASSLEDRGLGYGYTF. The CDR3 DNA is TGTGCCAGCAGCTTGGAGGACAGGGGGCTTGGCTATGGCTACACCTTC.

The rearrangement joins TRBV19 to TRBJ2-1; D may be TRBD2 (6 bases). Trimming removed 5 bases from V and 9 bases from J, with 20 bases in between. This CDR3 has 15 residues. CDR1 and CDR2 (germline): LNHDA, SQIVND (reference sequence). The chain's CDR3 is CASSPIGGDHGEQFF. The CDR3 DNA reads as TGTGCCAGTAGTCCCATTGGCGGGGACCATGGTGAGCAGTTCTTC.

The chain is built from TRBV6-5 and TRBJ1-3; TRBD1 agrees at 7 bases. The CDR3 totals 14 residues. V trimming: 4 bases; J trimming: 3 bases; junction bases outside the gene matches: 3. Germline assignment: CDR1 MNHEY and CDR2 SVGAGI. Written as DNA, the CDR3 is TGTGCCAGCAGTTCCGGGACAGATGGAAACACCATATATTTT. As protein: CASSSGTDGNTIYF.

This chain links TRBV29-1 with TRBJ2-1; D is possibly TRBD2 (5 bases). V was cut by 6 bases and J by 9 bases, with 15 bases left in between. Germline-derived CDR1 and CDR2 are SQVTM and ANQGSEA. The CDR3 spans 12 residues. The CDR3 nucleotides read TGCAGCGTCGTCACTAGTCAAGGTGAGCAGTTCTTC. Its translation is CSVVTSQGEQFF.

The chain joins TRBV28 to TRBJ1-2, with a possible D match to TRBD1 (5 bases). V lost 2 bases and J lost 7, with 14 bases in between. Germline CDR1 MDHEN, CDR2 SYDVKM. The CDR3 runs to 14 residues. CDR3 bases: TGTGCCAGCAGTTTAGTGGCAGGGTCTGTTGGCTACACCTTC. It codes for CASSLVAGSVGYTF.

The chain is built from TRBV7-6 and TRBJ2-1, with TRBD2 matching over 7 bases. Germline lookup yields CDR1 SGHVS and CDR2 FNYEAQ. CDR3 length equals 16 residues. V trimming: 3 bases; J trimming: 8 bases; junction bases outside the gene matches: 13. CDR3 protein: CASSLGGSRLPDEQFF. CDR3 bases: TGTGCCAGCAGCTTGGGCGGGAGTCGGTTGCCCGATGAGCAGTTCTTC.

J is TRBJ2-7 and V is TRBV6-1; 7 positions agree with TRBD2. There are 11 residues in the CDR3. The V and J ends lost 8 bases and 8 bases, in that order; junction bases with no gene match: 6. The V gene's germline CDR1 is MNHNS and CDR2 SASEGT. The CDR3 loop reads CASPWGGKQYF. The CDR3 bases are TGTGCCAGCCCCTGGGGGGGTAAGCAGTACTTC.

Here the CDR3 reads CAHAPGGAYQPQHF. The DNA for the CDR3 is TGTGCCCACGCCCCAGGGGGCGCTTATCAGCCCCAGCATTTT. This sequence joins TRBV28 and TRBJ1-5, with 8 bases fitting TRBD1. The CDR3 runs 14 residues. CDR1 is MDHEN and CDR2 is SYDVKM in the germline V gene. V lost 11 bases to trimming and J lost 5 bases; unmatched junction nucleotides: 11. The whole variable domain, filled in from reference TRBV28 and TRBJ1-5, reads DVKVTQSSRYLVKRTGEKVFLECVQDMDHENMFWYRQDPGLGLRLIYFSYDVKMKEKGDIPEGYSVSREKKERFSLILESASTNQTSMYLCAHAPGGAYQPQHFGDGTRLSIL.

The chain joins TRBV11-2 to TRBJ2-7; 9 bases map to TRBD2. The CDR3 consists of 18 residues. The junction had 14 bases not matched to a gene; V was cut back by 0 bases and J by 5 bases. The germline V gene encodes CDR1 SGHAT and CDR2 FQNNGV. In nucleotides, the CDR3 is TGTGCCAGCAGCTTAGATGTTAGCGGGAGCCTCCCGGGCGACGAGCAGTACTTC. Its translation: CASSLDVSGSLPGDEQYF.

The chain has TRBV28 and TRBJ2-7; 11 bases map to TRBD1. Per germline, CDR1 MDHEN and CDR2 SYDVKM. V was pared by 5 bases and J by 2 bases, with 11 bases of the junction left unmatched. This CDR3 is 17 amino acids long. CDR3 DNA: TGTGCCAGCAGTGCCGCGTTTAGGGGACAGGGGGCCTACGAGCAGTACTTC. It is translated as CASSAAFRGQGAYEQYF.

J is TRBJ2-1 and V is TRBV11-3, with D perhaps TRBD2 (7 bases). Germline CDR1 SGHNT, CDR2 YENEEA. The CDR3 extends over 15 amino acids. The V and J ends lost 3 bases and 7 bases respectively, with 16 bases between them. CDR3 amino acids: CASSFATGRGNEQFF. As DNA, the CDR3 is TGTGCCAGCAGCTTCGCAACAGGGCGGGGGAATGAGCAGTTCTTC. Drawing the rest from reference TRBV11-3 and TRBJ2-1, the complete variable domain is EAGVVQSPRYKIIEKKQPVAFWCNPISGHNTLYWYLQNLGQGPELLIRYENEEAVDDSQLPKDRFSAERLKGVDSTLKIQPAELGDSAVYLCASSFATGRGNEQFFGPGTRLTVL.

This sequence joins TRBV7-2 and TRBJ2-3, with TRBD2 matching over 13 bases. The V gene's germline CDR1 is SGHTA and CDR2 FQGNSA. V was pared by 4 bases and J by 0 bases, with 10 bases of the junction left unmatched. The CDR3 has 19 residues. The CDR3 sequence: CASSSIRLAGGTSTDTQYF. DNA of the CDR3: TGTGCCAGCAGCTCGATACGACTAGCGGGGGGTACTAGCACAGATACGCAGTATTTT.

This clone was counted once. CDR3 nucleotides: TGTGCCAGCAGCCGCCAAGAGACCCAGTACTTC. Its translation is CASSRQETQYF. V usage is TRBV6-5 and J usage is TRBJ2-5; D is undetermined. Per germline, CDR1 MNHEY and CDR2 SVGAGI. The germline V and J ends were trimmed by 6 bases and 1 base, with 3 bases remaining between them. This CDR3 spans 11 amino acids.

The rearrangement joins TRBV25-1 to TRBJ2-7; D remains unclear. The V gene's germline CDR1 is MGHDK and CDR2 SYGVNS. Trimming stripped 1 base from V and 4 bases from J, with 5 bases between. The CDR3 is made up of 12 amino acids. CDR3 sequence: CASSESGYEQYF. CDR3 DNA: TGTGCCAGCAGTGAATCAGGATACGAGCAGTACTTC.

V and J are TRBV25-1 and TRBJ1-4; TRBD1 might be the D (5 bases). V lost 4 bases, J lost 8 bases, and 23 bases lay in between. CDR1 is MGHDK, CDR2 SYGVNS, per germline. This CDR3 region has 17 residues. CDR3 sequence: CASSVGAKGRVGEKLFF. As DNA, the CDR3 is TGTGCCAGCAGTGTTGGGGCGAAGGGGCGCGTGGGGGAAAAACTGTTTTTT. The whole variable domain, filled in from reference TRBV25-1 and TRBJ1-4, reads EADIYQTPRYLVIGTGKKITLECSQTMGHDKMYWYQQDPGMELHLIHYSYGVNSTEKGDLSSESTVSRIRTEHFPLTLESARPSHTSQYLCASSVGAKGRVGEKLFFGSGTQLSVL.

The chain recombines TRBV27 with TRBJ1-2; no definite D call. Deletions cut 5 bases from V and 2 bases from J, with 12 bases between. The germline CDR1 and CDR2 sequences are MNHEY and SMNVEV (reference sequence). The CDR3 totals 14 residues. CDR3 loop: CASSPRGGNYGYTF. The CDR3 DNA sequence: TGTGCCAGCAGTCCCCGGGGAGGGAACTATGGCTACACCTTC.

The chain combines TRBV2 with TRBJ1-5, with 9 bases aligning to TRBD1. CDR1 is SNHLY, CDR2 FYNNEI, per germline. The J segment lost 5 bases and the V segment lost 7 bases, leaving 6 bases of the junction unmatched. CDR3 length equals 14 residues. The CDR3 nucleotides read TGTGCCAGCACGGGACAGGGAGATTATCAGCCCCAGCATTTT. Translating gives CASTGQGDYQPQHF.

This sequence joins TRBV19 and TRBJ2-7; 7 bases match TRBD2. This CDR3 comprises 18 residues. J gave up 2 bases and V 3 bases, and 16 bases lay outside the gene matches. Per the germline V gene, CDR1 is LNHDA and CDR2 is SQIVND (reference sequence). CDR3 sequence reads: CASSIPDRWRGRTYEQYF. The CDR3 DNA follows: TGTGCCAGTAGTATCCCGGATCGGTGGCGGGGGAGGACCTACGAGCAGTACTTC.

The V gene is TRBV28, the J gene TRBJ2-7; TRBD1 agrees at 7 bases. After removal of 5 bases from V and 0 bases from J, the junction contained 4 bases not matched to a gene. Germline CDR1 is MDHEN and CDR2 is SYDVKM. CDR3 length: 14 residues. This CDR3 is CASSDRDSSYEQYF. The CDR3 DNA follows: TGTGCCAGCAGTGACCGGGACAGCTCCTACGAGCAGTACTTC.

The chain joins TRBV27 to TRBJ2-4, with 9 nucleotides matching TRBD2. This CDR3 is 16 amino acids long. V lost 5 bases and J lost 0; bases outside the gene matches: 5. Germline CDR1 reads MNHEY; CDR2 reads SMNVEV (reference sequence). CDR3 residues: CASSQLAGKAKNIQYF. The CDR3 DNA sequence: TGTGCCAGCAGTCAGCTAGCGGGGAAAGCCAAAAACATTCAGTACTTC.

The chain carries TRBV11-2 and TRBJ2-7; TRBD1 might be the D (5 bases). There are 16 residues in the CDR3. The germline CDR1 and CDR2 sequences are SGHAT and FQNNGV. The ends were cut back, 5 bases at V and 7 bases at J, with 24 bases in the middle. CDR3 bases: TGTGCCAGCAGCCACTATCGGCGGACAATCGAGTTAGAGCAGTACTTC. Its translation is CASSHYRRTIELEQYF.

This chain uses TRBV6-6 with TRBJ1-1; D is uncertain. Trimming left V 2 bases short and J 0 bases short, with 10 bases between. The CDR3 has 15 residues. CDR1 is MNHNY and CDR2 is SVGAGI in the germline V gene (reference sequence). The chain's CDR3 is CASSYGKFMNTEAFF. In DNA, the CDR3 is TGTGCCAGCAGTTACGGCAAATTCATGAACACTGAAGCTTTCTTT.

The chain carries TRBV29-1 and TRBJ1-1; tentatively, D is TRBD1 (6 bases). V lost 0 bases to trimming and J lost 10 bases, with 21 bases between them. Germline V gives CDR1 SQVTM, CDR2 ANQGSEA. The length of the CDR3 is 15 residues. As DNA, the CDR3 is TGCAGCGTTGAAGATCTAAGGACAGAAGGCGTTGGAGCTTTCTTT. Its protein is CSVEDLRTEGVGAFF.

The CDR3 reads CASSIGPQAGNTIYF. The CDR3 nucleotides read TGTGCCAGTAGTATAGGGCCGCAAGCTGGAAACACCATATATTTT. The chain employs TRBV19 and TRBJ1-3; D gene uncertain. Trimming shortened V by 1 base and J by 2 bases, and 9 bases separated the two germline ends. This CDR3 contains 15 residues. Germline assignment: CDR1 LNHDA and CDR2 SQIVND (reference sequence).

This chain uses TRBV5-1 with TRBJ2-3; 11 nucleotides line up with TRBD2. The CDR3 totals 14 residues. Germline V gives CDR1 SGHRS, CDR2 YFSETQ. V lost 4 bases and J lost 7; bases outside the gene matches: 5. The CDR3 nucleotides read TGCGCCAGCAGCCCGGGACTAGCGGAGCATACGCAGTATTTT. Protein: CASSPGLAEHTQYF.

The rearrangement joins TRBV28 to TRBJ1-1; possibly TRBD1 for D (6 bases). Trimming took 2 bases from V and 4 from J, leaving 11 bases between them. The CDR3 extends over 14 amino acids. CDR1 and CDR2 from the germline V gene are MDHEN and SYDVKM. CDR3 sequence: CASSLAQGFTEAFF. The CDR3 bases are TGTGCCAGCAGTTTAGCCCAGGGGTTCACTGAAGCTTTCTTT. Variable domain in full (rest from reference TRBV28 and TRBJ1-1): DVKVTQSSRYLVKRTGEKVFLECVQDMDHENMFWYRQDPGLGLRLIYFSYDVKMKEKGDIPEGYSVSREKKERFSLILESASTNQTSMYLCASSLAQGFTEAFFGQGTRLTVV.

The chain combines TRBV6-5 with TRBJ2-1, with 7 bases aligning to TRBD1. J gave up 9 bases and V 0 bases, and 5 bases lay outside the gene matches. From germline, CDR1 is MNHEY and CDR2 SVGAGI. The CDR3 is 14 amino acids. The DNA of the CDR3 is TGTGCCAGCAGTTACTCCGGCCAGGGGGTTGAGCAGTTCTTC. It encodes CASSYSGQGVEQFF.

V gene TRBV4-1 combines with J gene TRBJ2-2; TRBD2 aligns across 11 bases. The CDR3 has 17 amino acids. Unmatched junction bases numbered 10, after V lost 4 bases and J lost 6 bases. Germline lookup yields CDR1 MGHRA and CDR2 YSYEKL. The CDR3 here is CASSREVELAGAGELFF. The CDR3 DNA follows: TGCGCCAGCAGCCGAGAGGTGGAACTAGCGGGAGCCGGGGAGCTGTTTTTT.

The genes are TRBV27 and TRBJ2-1; 9 positions agree with TRBD1. There are 16 residues in the CDR3. Per the germline V gene, CDR1 is MNHEY and CDR2 is SMNVEV (reference sequence). V lost 6 bases, J lost 5 bases, and 11 bases stayed unmatched. The CDR3 loop reads CASRLTGTGPNNEQFF. The CDR3 nucleotides are TGTGCCAGCAGATTAACCGGGACAGGGCCTAACAATGAGCAGTTCTTC.

This clone was observed a handful of times. The rearrangement links TRBV13 to TRBJ2-7; 11 nucleotides agree with TRBD2. This CDR3 is 15 amino acids long. With 6 bases clipped from V and 2 bases from J, the junction kept 6 bases outside the gene matches. CDR1 PRHDT and CDR2 FYEKMQ come from the germline V gene (reference sequence). CDR3 coding DNA: TGTGCCAGCAGGGCGACGACTAGCGGGACCTACGAGCAGTACTTC. The encoded protein is CASRATTSGTYEQYF.

This chain links TRBV14 with TRBJ2-7; maybe TRBD1 (5 bases). V was shortened by 0 bases and J by 4 bases, with 13 bases between the two germline ends. The V gene's germline CDR1 is SGHDN and CDR2 FVKESK. The CDR3 is made up of 15 amino acids. The DNA of the CDR3 is TGTGCCAGCAGCCAAGATCCAGCGACAGCTTACGAGCAGTACTTC. This codes for CASSQDPATAYEQYF.